This T cell receptor beta chain was sequenced for a study of T cells in localized non-small cell lung cancer. Study results and caveats: Greater T cell density in blood accompanied longer overall survival. In adjacent lung, a median roughly 56 of the top 100 tumor clones were found. Of the tissues analyzed, uninvolved adjacent lung showed maximal T cell clonality, greater than tumor.

In this sample, this clone turned up a few times. What it binds is unknown. The CDR3 loop spans 17 amino acids. Germline-derived CDR1 and CDR2 are SGDLS and YYNGEE. With V trimmed by 2 bases and J by 4 bases, 11 bases remained unmatched. Method: immunoSEQ multiplex PCR; TCRdb's copy keeps in-frame clones and lacks some. The sample lists under 55,000 clones, over 60% seen once, with 4.5% to 5.5% in the top ten. V is TRBV9 and J is TRBJ2-2; 7 bases line up with TRBD1. The TCR was taken from a woman aged 35 to 70 with stage II lung adenocarcinoma. Sequencing used PBMCs, obtained before any cancer treatment. The CDR3 spells CASSVSPGTDGTGELFF. For the CDR3, the DNA is TGTGCCAGCAGCGTGAGCCCCGGGACAGACGGCACCGGGGAGCTGTTTTTT.